The present T cell receptor (beta chain) was sequenced within a study of cytomegalovirus exposure and HLA in healthy donors. The PCR employed 60 Vbeta primers together with 13 Jbeta primers. This table comes from immunoSEQ multiplex PCR, and its TCRdb copy is limited to in-frame clones, with some not included. The data contain some 96,000 clones, around 82% of them singletons. The CDR3 runs 12 residues. Germline CDR1 is WSHSY and CDR2 is SAAADI. Between the trimmed V and J ends, which lost 6 bases and 6 bases, there was a span of 9 bases. Input material: PBMCs. The TCR comes from a woman aged 60 to 75 in good health and CMV-seronegative. This sequence joins TRBV10-2 and TRBJ2-1, with D possibly TRBD2 on 5 matching bases. The CDR3 protein is CASSGLANEQFF. CDR3 sequence (DNA): TGCGCCAGCAGCGGACTGGCCAATGAGCAGTTCTTC.